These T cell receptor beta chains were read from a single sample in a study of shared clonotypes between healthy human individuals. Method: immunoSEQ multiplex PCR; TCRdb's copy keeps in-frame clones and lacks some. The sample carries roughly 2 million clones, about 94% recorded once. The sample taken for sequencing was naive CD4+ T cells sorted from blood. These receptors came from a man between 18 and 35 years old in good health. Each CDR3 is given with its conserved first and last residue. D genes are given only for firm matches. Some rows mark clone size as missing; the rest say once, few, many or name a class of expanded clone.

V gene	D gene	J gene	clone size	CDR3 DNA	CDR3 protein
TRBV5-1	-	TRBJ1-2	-	TGCGCCAGCAGCTTGGATCAGCTTAACTATGGCTACACCTTC	CASSLDQLNYGYTF
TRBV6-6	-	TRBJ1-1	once	TGTGCCAGCAGTTACTCGAACGTGAGGGCTGAAGCTTTCTTT	CASSYSNVRAEAFF
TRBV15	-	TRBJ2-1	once	TGTGCCACCAGCAGAGATACGGGATTGTCCTACAATGAGCAGTTCTTC	CATSRDTGLSYNEQFF
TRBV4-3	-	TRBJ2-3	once	TGCGCCAGCAGCCAAGTCGGTCCCCAGGGGACAGATACGCAGTATTTT	CASSQVGPQGTDTQYF
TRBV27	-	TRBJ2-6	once	TGTGCCAGCAGTCTAATCTCTGGGGCCAACGTCCTGACTTTC	CASSLISGANVLTF
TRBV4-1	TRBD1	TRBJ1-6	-	TGCGCCAGCAGCCATGTAACAGGGGGCTATAATTCACCCCTCCACTTT	CASSHVTGGYNSPLHF
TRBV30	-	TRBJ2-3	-	TGTGCCTGGACCTCGGACCGAGATACGCAGTATTTT	CAWTSDRDTQYF
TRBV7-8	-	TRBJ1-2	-	TGTGCCAGCAGCTTAGTATCCCGGCCAATAGCTAACTATGGCTACACCTTC	CASSLVSRPIANYGYTF
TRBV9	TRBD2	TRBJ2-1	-	TGTGCCAGCAGCAAAAGCGGGAGCCACAATGAGCAGTTCTTC	CASSKSGSHNEQFF
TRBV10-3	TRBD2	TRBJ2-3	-	TGTGCCATCAGTGAGTCGGCGGGGGGACTTACAGATACGCAGTATTTT	CAISESAGGLTDTQYF
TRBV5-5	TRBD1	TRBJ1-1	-	TGTGCCAGCAGGGGACAGGGGGCACTGAACACTGAAGCTTTCTTT	CASRGQGALNTEAFF